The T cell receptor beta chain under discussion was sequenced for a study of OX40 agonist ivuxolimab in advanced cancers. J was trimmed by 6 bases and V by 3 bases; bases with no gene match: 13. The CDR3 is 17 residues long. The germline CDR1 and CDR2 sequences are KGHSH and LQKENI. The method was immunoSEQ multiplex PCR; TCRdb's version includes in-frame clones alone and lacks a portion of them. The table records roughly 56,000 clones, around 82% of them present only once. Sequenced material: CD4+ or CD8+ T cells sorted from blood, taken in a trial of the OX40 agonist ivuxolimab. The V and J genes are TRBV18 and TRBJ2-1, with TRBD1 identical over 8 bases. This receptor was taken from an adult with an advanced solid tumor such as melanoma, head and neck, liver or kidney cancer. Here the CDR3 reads CASSPRRQGSTGNEQFF. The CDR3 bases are TGTGCCAGCTCACCCCGTCGACAGGGGTCTACTGGCAATGAGCAGTTCTTC.